One and the same sample provided the 28 T cell receptor beta chains below, sequenced in a study of T cell repertoires in cytomegalovirus infection (dated by TCRdb to 2018 to 2020). These reads were obtained on an Illumina HiSeq 1500. TCRdb itself trimmed the public reads at Q25 with fastp, ran MiXCR and retained productive beta chains. Records with the same CDR3 protein are collapsed into one entry carrying the most frequent genes and DNA. This sample is represented by around 350,000 distinct CDR3 sequences; roughly 18% of them were singletons. Under 9% of the sample comes from the top ten. The sequenced sample consisted of PBMCs. These receptors all stem from a human donor in good health (CMV status not recorded). Some clones in this sample may be carry-over from other donors' samples.

This clonotype was seen once. This chain joins TRBV20-1 and TRBJ2-3; D possibly corresponds to TRBD2 (6 bases). The CDR3 loop spans 13 amino acids. The germline V gene has CDR1 DFQATT and CDR2 SNEGSKA (reference sequence). Between the trimmed V and J ends, which lost 2 bases and 4 bases, there was a span of 10 bases. The CDR3 sequence is CSARFPGADTQYF. The DNA of the CDR3 is TGCAGTGCTAGATTTCCGGGGGCAGATACGCAGTATTTT.

This clonotype was seen repeatedly, ten times or more. The chain uses TRBV7-2 and TRBJ1-4; D may be TRBD1 (6 bases). CDR1 SGHTA and CDR2 FQGNSA come from the germline V gene. Deletions cut 4 bases from V and 8 bases from J, with 14 bases between. The length of the CDR3 is 14 residues. The CDR3, as DNA: TGTGCCAGCAGCTCGGGGAGGGGGGACGAAAAACTGTTTTTT. Protein: CASSSGRGDEKLFF.

Only a few counts were recorded for this clonotype. V is TRBV11-2 and J is TRBJ2-5; no definite D call. V was shortened by 5 bases and J by 5 bases, with 9 bases between the two germline ends. Looked up from germline, CDR1 is SGHAT and CDR2 is FQNNGV. CDR3 size: 12 residues. The CDR3: CASSPSTETQYF. The CDR3 DNA reads as TGTGCCAGCAGCCCATCTACGGAGACCCAGTACTTC.

This clonotype was recorded many times. The V and J genes are TRBV7-8 and TRBJ2-3; 10 nucleotides match TRBD2. Looked up from germline, CDR1 is SGHVS and CDR2 is FQNEAQ. The length of the CDR3 is 17 residues. The V gene end was trimmed by 8 bases and the J gene end by 2 bases; junction bases not matched to a gene: 13. This CDR3 reads CASAKGGLAFDTDTQYF. The CDR3 bases are TGTGCCAGCGCAAAAGGGGGACTAGCGTTTGACACAGATACGCAGTATTTT.

This clonotype was recorded at least ten times. The chain joins TRBV7-2 to TRBJ1-1; TRBD1 might be the D (5 bases). V was pared by 0 bases and J by 6 bases, with 11 bases between. The CDR3 is 14 residues long. CDR1 and CDR2 (germline): SGHTA, FQGNSA. CDR3 loop: CASSLAAGWAEAFF. The DNA of the CDR3 is TGTGCCAGCAGCTTAGCTGCAGGGTGGGCTGAAGCTTTCTTT.

This clonotype has only a few counts. The chain is built from TRBV20-1 and TRBJ2-1; D remains ambiguous. The V end was cut by 7 bases, the J end by 11 bases, with 9 bases between. Germline V gene lookup returns CDR1 DFQATT and CDR2 SNEGSKA (reference sequence). The CDR3 is made up of 9 amino acids. CDR3 in DNA: TGCAGTGTGCGACCTCAGCAGTTCTTC. It specifies CSVRPQQFF.

This clonotype occurred a few times. The chain joins TRBV6-5 to TRBJ2-2, with D possibly being TRBD1 (5 bases). Trimming removed 7 bases at V and 2 bases at J, with 11 bases between. The CDR3 runs 14 residues. Germline V gene sequence: CDR1 MNHEY, CDR2 SVGAGI. Here the CDR3 reads CASKVGLNTGELFF. The DNA for the CDR3 is TGTGCCAGCAAGGTGGGGCTCAACACCGGGGAGCTGTTTTTT.

The rearrangement uses TRBV5-1 and TRBJ2-2; either TRBD1 or TRBD2 may fit D (5 bases each). The length of the CDR3 is 14 residues. V lost 0 bases and J lost 7, with 10 bases in between. Germline CDR1 reads SGHRS; CDR2 reads YFSETQ. The CDR3: CASSLAGTGGELFF. As DNA, the CDR3 is TGCGCCAGCAGCTTGGCCGGGACGGGCGGGGAGCTGTTTTTT.

This clonotype came up many times. The rearrangement uses TRBV7-2 and TRBJ1-1; 7 bases agree with TRBD1. CDR3 length: 14 amino acids. The V gene's germline CDR1 is SGHTA and CDR2 FQGNSA. J was trimmed by 5 bases and V by 4 bases; bases with no gene match: 7. The CDR3 DNA reads as TGTGCCAGCAGCTATCTGGCAGGGGGGACTGAAGCTTTCTTT. Protein product: CASSYLAGGTEAFF.

This clonotype was observed a handful of times. J is TRBJ2-1 and V is TRBV15, with 7 bases aligning to TRBD1. The CDR3 contains 14 residues. Looked up from germline, CDR1 is LNHNV and CDR2 is YYDKDF (reference sequence). Trimming took 6 bases from V and 0 from J; bases not matched to a gene: 2. The DNA of the CDR3 is TGTGCCACCAGAAGACAGGGCTCCTACAATGAGCAGTTCTTC. Residues: CATRRQGSYNEQFF.

This clonotype turned up a few times. The chain carries TRBV4-1 and TRBJ1-2, with D possibly matching TRBD1 (5 bases). The CDR3 length is 15 residues. The germline V gene encodes CDR1 MGHRA and CDR2 YSYEKL. V shed 1 base and J shed 4 bases, with 13 bases lying between them. The CDR3 nucleotides read TGCGCCAGCAGCCAAGCCCCCCTGGGGGGCTATGGCTACACCTTC. It translates to CASSQAPLGGYGYTF.

This clonotype has just a few counts. The gene calls are TRBV19 and TRBJ1-5; D is unclear. Trimming left V 3 bases short and J 4 bases short, with 13 bases between. Germline CDR1 reads LNHDA; CDR2 reads SQIVND (reference sequence). The CDR3 has 15 amino acids. The CDR3 here is CASSIDGIGNQPQHF. DNA for the CDR3: TGTGCCAGTAGTATTGACGGAATTGGAAATCAGCCCCAGCATTTT. Full variable domain (remainder filled in from reference TRBV19 and TRBJ1-5): DGGITQSPKYLFRKEGQNVTLSCEQNLNHDAMYWYRQDPGQGLRLIYYSQIVNDFQKGDIAEGYSVSREKKESFPLTVTSAQKNPTAFYLCASSIDGIGNQPQHFGDGTRLSIL.

This rearrangement joins TRBV5-6 to TRBJ2-7; the D gene could be TRBD1 or TRBD2 (6 bases each). The CDR3 sequence is 14 residues long. Germline-derived CDR1 and CDR2 are SGHDT and YYEEEE. V gave up 4 bases and J gave up 3 bases, with 14 bases separating them. The CDR3 nucleotides read TGTGCCAGCAGCCATGCGGGGACAAGCTACGAGCAGTACTTC. This sequence encodes CASSHAGTSYEQYF. The variable domain in full, with the rest retrieved from reference TRBV5-6 and TRBJ2-7, is DAGVTQSPTHLIKTRGQQVTLRCSPKSGHDTVSWYQQALGQGPQFIFQYYEEEERQRGNFPDRFSGHQFPNYSSELNVNALLLGDSALYLCASSHAGTSYEQYFGPGTRLTVT.

The chain is built from TRBV5-6 and TRBJ2-2; the D is unclear. The V and J ends lost 1 base and 9 bases respectively, with 10 bases between them. Germline lookup yields CDR1 SGHDT and CDR2 YYEEEE. The CDR3 has 13 amino acids. In nucleotides, the CDR3 is TGTGCCAGCAGCTTGATCGAACTGAGGGAGCTGTTTTTT. Protein: CASSLIELRELFF.

This clonotype occurred many times. The DNA for the CDR3 is TGTGCCAGCAGCCAGCGACAAGGGTTGGAAGGCACTGAAGCTTTCTTT. Translation: CASSQRQGLEGTEAFF. The rearrangement uses TRBV7-8 and TRBJ1-1, with D uncertain. Germline V gives CDR1 SGHVS, CDR2 FQNEAQ. This CDR3 is built from 16 residues. V lost 5 bases and J lost 4, with 20 bases in between. Variable domain in full (rest from reference TRBV7-8 and TRBJ1-1): GAGVSQSPRYKVAKRGQDVALRCDPISGHVSLFWYQQALGQGPEFLTYFQNEAQLDKSGLPSDRFFAERPEGSVSTLKIQRTQQEDSAVYLCASSQRQGLEGTEAFFGQGTRLTVV.

The chain joins TRBV2 to TRBJ1-5; maybe TRBD1 (5 bases). The germline gives CDR1 SNHLY, CDR2 FYNNEI. V shed 7 bases and J shed 5 bases, with 18 bases lying between them. The CDR3 is made up of 15 amino acids. The CDR3: CASTKGAGPDQPQHF. The DNA of the CDR3 is TGTGCCAGCACTAAAGGGGCAGGACCGGATCAGCCCCAGCATTTT. The entire variable domain, with the rest obtained from reference TRBV2 and TRBJ1-5, is as follows: EPEVTQTPSHQVTQMGQEVILRCVPISNHLYFYWYRQILGQKVEFLVSFYNNEISEKSEIFDDQFSVERPDGSNFTLKIRSTKLEDSAMYFCASTKGAGPDQPQHFGDGTRLSIL.

This chain connects TRBV19 to TRBJ2-1; 8 positions match TRBD2. The CDR3 extends over 19 amino acids. Per germline, CDR1 LNHDA and CDR2 SQIVND (reference sequence). The V gene end was trimmed by 3 bases and the J gene end by 2 bases; junction bases not matched to a gene: 15. For the CDR3, the DNA is TGTGCCAGTAGTATTTGGGGTAGCGGGACACTATCTACCTACAATGAGCAGTTCTTC. It yields the protein CASSIWGSGTLSTYNEQFF.

Ten or more counts support this clonotype. The genes are TRBV28 and TRBJ1-1; D is uncertain. Germline CDR1 is MDHEN and CDR2 is SYDVKM. The CDR3 is made up of 12 amino acids. Trimming took 4 bases from V and 2 from J, leaving 5 bases between them. The CDR3 nucleotides read TGTGCCAGCAGTTCAGCCAACACTGAAGCTTTCTTT. This sequence encodes CASSSANTEAFF.

This clonotype was detected many times. The chain combines TRBV7-2 with TRBJ2-1, with 8 nucleotides matching TRBD2. This CDR3 contains 16 residues. The germline V gene has CDR1 SGHTA and CDR2 FQGNSA. V lost 5 bases to trimming and J lost 0 bases; unmatched junction nucleotides: 6. In nucleotides, the CDR3 is TGTGCCAGCAGCCCATCGGGGGGGAGCTCCTACAATGAGCAGTTCTTC. Protein: CASSPSGGSSYNEQFF.

CDR3 sequence (DNA): TGTGCCAGCAGTGGACTAGCGGATATCACAGATACGCAGTATTTT. The encoded protein is CASSGLADITDTQYF. The rearrangement joins TRBV6-4 to TRBJ2-3; 9 nucleotides align to TRBD2. V was clipped by 4 bases and J by 2 bases; unmatched bases: 4. CDR1 is MRHNA, CDR2 SNTAGT, per germline. The CDR3 extends over 15 amino acids.

Only a few counts were recorded for this clonotype. This chain uses TRBV6-1 with TRBJ1-5, with 8 bases that match TRBD1. V was pared by 8 bases and J by 5 bases, with 2 bases of the junction left unmatched. Germline CDR1 is MNHNS and CDR2 is SASEGT. The CDR3 has 12 residues. In DNA, the CDR3 is TGTGCCAGCGGACAGGGTGATCAGCCCCAGCATTTT. Translating it yields CASGQGDQPQHF.

The chain joins TRBV19 to TRBJ2-1; D may be TRBD2 (6 bases). Germline V lookup: CDR1 LNHDA, CDR2 SQIVND (reference sequence). This CDR3 has 13 amino acids. Trimming pared 7 bases from V and 5 bases from J, leaving 12 bases between. The CDR3 bases are TGTGCCAGTAAATATACGGGGGACAATGAGCAGTTCTTC. It is translated as CASKYTGDNEQFF.

The chain couples TRBV28 to TRBJ1-5; D gene ambiguous. The CDR3 has 14 residues. Germline V gene data show CDR1 as MDHEN and CDR2 as SYDVKM. V was shortened by 6 bases and J by 4 bases, with 13 bases between the two germline ends. The CDR3: CASRWTEENQPQHF. The CDR3, as DNA: TGTGCCAGCAGGTGGACGGAAGAGAATCAGCCCCAGCATTTT. Combining the CDR3 with reference TRBV28 and TRBJ1-5 gives the whole variable domain DVKVTQSSRYLVKRTGEKVFLECVQDMDHENMFWYRQDPGLGLRLIYFSYDVKMKEKGDIPEGYSVSREKKERFSLILESASTNQTSMYLCASRWTEENQPQHFGDGTRLSIL.

The table lists this clonotype with a few counts. The V gene is TRBV7-9, the J gene TRBJ2-3, with TRBD2 identical over 7 bases. J lost 0 bases, V lost 1 base, and 1 base had no gene match. The CDR3 contains 15 residues. Germline values: CDR1 SEHNR, CDR2 FQNEAQ (reference sequence). The CDR3 is CASSLEAGSTDTQYF. CDR3 DNA sequence: TGTGCCAGCAGCTTAGAAGCGGGGAGCACAGATACGCAGTATTTT.

This clonotype turned up a few times. The rearrangement uses TRBV19 and TRBJ1-5; D is uncertain. This CDR3 is 12 amino acids long. V dropped 3 bases and J dropped 7 bases, with 7 bases sitting between them. Germline CDR1 LNHDA, CDR2 SQIVND (reference sequence). The CDR3 spells CASSIYRQPQHF. The CDR3 DNA is TGTGCCAGTAGTATTTATAGGCAGCCCCAGCATTTT. Complete variable domain (other parts from reference TRBV19 and TRBJ1-5): DGGITQSPKYLFRKEGQNVTLSCEQNLNHDAMYWYRQDPGQGLRLIYYSQIVNDFQKGDIAEGYSVSREKKESFPLTVTSAQKNPTAFYLCASSIYRQPQHFGDGTRLSIL.

Regarding this clonotype: This may be a read error: a much more frequent sequence differs by one nucleotide. This chain connects TRBV7-9 to TRBJ1-5; no clear D gene. Germline V gene sequence: CDR1 SEHNR, CDR2 FQNEAQ (reference sequence). There are 14 residues in the CDR3. The CDR3 loop is CASSPDGTNQPRHF. Here the CDR3 DNA reads TGTGCCAGCAGCCCGGACGGCACAAATCAGCCCCGGCATTTT.

This clonotype was found a few times. The V call is TRBV12-3 or TRBV12-4, the J call TRBJ2-2; D remains unclear. V was cut by 2 bases and J by 2 bases, with 6 bases left in between. The CDR3 spans 14 residues. CDR3 protein: CASSLSINTGELFF. Here the CDR3 DNA reads TGTGCCAGCAGTTTATCCATTAACACCGGGGAGCTGTTTTTT.

This clonotype has only a few counts. The rearrangement uses TRBV2 and TRBJ2-5; D is tentatively TRBD1 or TRBD2 (5 bases each). The germline V and J ends were trimmed by 6 bases and 7 bases, with 15 bases remaining between them. Germline CDR1 SNHLY, CDR2 FYNNEI. This CDR3 has 13 amino acids. CDR3 sequence (DNA): TGTGCCAGCAGGGGGGAGATACTTGGGACCCAGTACTTC. It codes for CASRGEILGTQYF.